These 21 T cell receptor beta chains came from one sample sequenced in a study of T cell clonotyping in hematopoietic cell transplantation. Generated by immunoSEQ multiplex PCR, the TCRdb table keeps only in-frame clones and is missing some. Of tens of thousands of clones in the sample, about 93% were seen once. Time point of the sample: recipient sample about 28 days before transplant, after cytoreduction. The sequenced sample was peripheral blood mononuclear cells, obtained before stem cell transplant. The receptors derive from a man aged 45-65 years with acute myeloid leukemia. Some clones in this sample may be carry-over from other donors' samples.

The chain recombines TRBV7-2 with TRBJ2-7, with TRBD1 matching 10 bases. The CDR3 consists of 14 residues. Germline CDR1 SGHTA, CDR2 FQGNSA. The J segment lost 6 bases and the V segment lost 5 bases, leaving 7 bases of the junction unmatched. Here the CDR3 DNA reads TGTGCCAGCAGCCAGGACAGGGGGACGCGCGAGCAGTACTTC. Translation: CASSQDRGTREQYF.

The rearrangement uses TRBV5-1 and TRBJ2-1; TRBD2 matches 12 bases. The junction had 5 bases not matched to a gene; V was cut back by 3 bases and J by 4 bases. Germline CDR1 is SGHRS and CDR2 is YFSETQ. The CDR3 is 16 amino acids. DNA for the CDR3: TGCGCCAGCAGCTCGACTAGCGGGAGAACTTACAATGAGCAGTTCTTC. It specifies CASSSTSGRTYNEQFF.

V gene TRBV19 combines with J gene TRBJ1-5; no definite D call. Trimming stripped 5 bases from V and 4 bases from J, with 6 bases between. Germline assignment: CDR1 LNHDA and CDR2 SQIVND (reference sequence). The CDR3 sequence is 12 residues long. CDR3 residues: CASSSRNQPQHF. CDR3 sequence (DNA): TGTGCCAGTAGTTCACGAAATCAGCCCCAGCATTTT.

The chain recombines TRBV27 with TRBJ2-7, with D perhaps matching TRBD1 (6 bases). The V gene lost 8 bases and the J gene lost 2 bases, with 16 bases spanning the gap. CDR3 length equals 14 residues. CDR1 and CDR2 (germline): MNHEY, SMNVEV (reference sequence). The CDR3 nucleotides read TGTGCCAGCCGCTTAGCAGGGGCCACCTACGAGCAGTACTTC. Amino acid sequence: CASRLAGATYEQYF.

The chain has TRBV7-9 and TRBJ2-7; weak D call: TRBD1 (6 bases). With 3 bases removed from V and 3 bases from J, the gap between germline ends came to 12 bases. This CDR3 spans 14 amino acids. CDR1 SEHNR and CDR2 FQNEAQ come from the germline V gene (reference sequence). The CDR3 loop is CASSFSQGVYEQYF. The CDR3 nucleotides are TGTGCCAGCAGCTTCTCACAGGGAGTCTACGAGCAGTACTTC.

The rearrangement links TRBV7-8 to TRBJ1-1; possible D gene TRBD1, 5 bases. Germline V CDR1 and CDR2: SGHVS, FQNEAQ. Trimming cost V 2 bases and J 5 bases, with 6 bases left between them. CDR3 length: 12 residues. CDR3 coding DNA: TGTGCCAGCAGCTTACGGGGGACTGAAGCTTTCTTT. It codes for CASSLRGTEAFF. The variable domain in full, completed from reference TRBV7-8 and TRBJ1-1, reads GAGVSQSPRYKVAKRGQDVALRCDPISGHVSLFWYQQALGQGPEFLTYFQNEAQLDKSGLPSDRFFAERPEGSVSTLKIQRTQQEDSAVYLCASSLRGTEAFFGQGTRLTVV.

The chain uses TRBV5-6 and TRBJ2-5; D is unresolved. CDR1 and CDR2 from the germline V gene are SGHDT and YYEEEE. The CDR3 totals 15 residues. The V gene lost 3 bases and the J gene lost 1 base, with 13 bases spanning the gap. CDR3 DNA sequence: TGTGCCAGCAGCTCCCCACCCAGGATCCAAGAGACCCAGTACTTC. Translation gives CASSSPPRIQETQYF.

The chain links TRBV4-3 to TRBJ1-6; the D is unclear. The V and J ends lost 5 bases and 6 bases respectively, with 11 bases between them. Germline CDR1 LGHNA, CDR2 YSLEER. The CDR3 length is 14 residues. In nucleotides, the CDR3 is TGCGCCAGCAGCATCGTACTCAGTAATTCACCCCTCCACTTT. Encoded protein: CASSIVLSNSPLHF.

The chain uses TRBV9 and TRBJ2-3; TRBD1 agrees at 8 bases. This CDR3 is built from 18 residues. Per germline, CDR1 SGDLS and CDR2 YYNGEE. Germline trimming cut 0 bases from V and 6 bases from J; bases unmatched to any gene: 15. This CDR3 is CASSVEGVIAGGADTQYF. CDR3 DNA sequence: TGTGCCAGCAGCGTAGAGGGGGTTATCGCAGGGGGCGCGGATACGCAGTATTTT.

This clone has only a few counts. The genes are TRBV28 and TRBJ2-1, with 7 bases matching TRBD2. Germline V lookup: CDR1 MDHEN, CDR2 SYDVKM. The length of the CDR3 is 14 residues. J lost 9 bases, V lost 4 bases, and 9 bases had no gene match. CDR3 in amino acids: CASSSHGREGEQFF. The CDR3 DNA reads as TGTGCCAGCAGTTCCCATGGGAGGGAAGGTGAGCAGTTCTTC.

This chain links TRBV2 with TRBJ2-3; unclear D gene. CDR3 length: 11 amino acids. The V end was cut by 8 bases, the J end by 2 bases, with 5 bases between. Germline CDR1 is SNHLY and CDR2 is FYNNEI. The chain's CDR3 is CASGPTDTQYF. The CDR3 DNA reads TGTGCCAGCGGACCCACAGATACGCAGTATTTT.

As to this clone: The sample holds other DNA sequences that translate to the same CDR3. The chain is built from TRBV19 and TRBJ1-2; 12 nucleotides line up with TRBD1. Germline-derived CDR1 and CDR2 are LNHDA and SQIVND (reference sequence). After removal of 5 bases from V and 7 bases from J, the junction contained 5 bases not matched to a gene. This CDR3 comprises 14 residues. The CDR3 sequence: CASSRDRGRSGYTF. The CDR3 DNA is TGTGCCAGTAGTCGGGACAGGGGGCGATCTGGCTACACCTTC.

The V and J genes are TRBV29-1 and TRBJ1-1, with a tentative D call TRBD1 (5 bases). The CDR3 runs 12 residues. The germline gives CDR1 SQVTM, CDR2 ANQGSEA. The V gene lost 7 bases and the J gene lost 1 base, with 10 bases spanning the gap. The CDR3 DNA is TGCAGCGCCCAGGGTCAGAACACTGAAGCTTTCTTT. Translating gives CSAQGQNTEAFF. Full variable domain (rest looked up from reference TRBV29-1 and TRBJ1-1): SAVISQKPSRDICQRGTSLTIQCQVDSQVTMMFWYRQQPGQSLTLIATANQGSEATYESGFVIDKFPISRPNLTFSTLTVSNMSPEDSSIYLCSAQGQNTEAFFGQGTRLTVV.

This clone was seen a single time. This chain connects TRBV28 to TRBJ2-1; D may correspond to TRBD1 or TRBD2 (5 bases each). V dropped 3 bases and J dropped 6 bases, with 15 bases sitting between them. The CDR3 contains 15 residues. CDR1 and CDR2 (germline): MDHEN, SYDVKM. The CDR3 is CASSFGGQGGNEQFF. The CDR3 DNA reads as TGTGCCAGCAGTTTTGGGGGTCAGGGCGGCAATGAGCAGTTCTTC.

This chain joins TRBV21-1 and TRBJ1-5. TRBV21-1 is tagged as a pseudogene. CDR3 length: 16 residues. The CDR3 sequence is CASSRGGRGFNQPQHF. The CDR3 DNA follows: TGTGCCAGCAGCAGGGGAGGCCGAGGGTTCAATCAGCCCCAGCATTTT.

J is TRBJ2-3 and V is TRBV4-3, with D unresolved. Per the germline V gene, CDR1 is LGHNA and CDR2 is YSLEER. The ends were cut back, 0 bases at V and 6 bases at J, with 10 bases in the middle. This CDR3 region has 14 residues. This CDR3 is CASSQDRRWDTQYF. DNA for the CDR3: TGCGCCAGCAGCCAAGACCGACGGTGGGATACGCAGTATTTT.

This clone has a handful of counts. This chain links TRBV5-5 with TRBJ1-2; possibly TRBD1 for D (6 bases). V was shortened by 0 bases and J by 6 bases, with 9 bases between the two germline ends. There are 13 residues in the CDR3. Germline CDR1 and CDR2: SGHKS and YYEKEE (reference sequence). For the CDR3, the DNA is TGTGCCAGCAGCTTGGAACGGACAGATGGCTACACCTTC. Its translation: CASSLERTDGYTF.

The V and J genes are TRBV6-5 and TRBJ1-5, with 9 positions matching TRBD1. V shed 5 bases, J shed 5 bases, and the junction held 4 bases outside the gene matches. Germline V lookup: CDR1 MNHEY, CDR2 SVGAGI. The CDR3 has 14 residues. CDR3 sequence reads: CASSPDRGYQPQHF. CDR3 nucleotide sequence: TGTGCCAGCAGTCCCGACAGGGGGTATCAGCCCCAGCATTTT.

The CDR3, as DNA: TGTGCCAGCAGCCGTCTAGCGGGGGGGCTTAATGAGCAGTTCTTC. This codes for CASSRLAGGLNEQFF. The chain recombines TRBV6-5 with TRBJ2-1; 12 nucleotides align to TRBD2. After removal of 6 bases from V and 7 bases from J, the junction contained 7 bases not matched to a gene. This CDR3 spans 15 amino acids. Germline V gives CDR1 MNHEY, CDR2 SVGAGI.

This sequence joins TRBV5-4 and TRBJ2-1, with unresolved D. The CDR3 loop spans 13 amino acids. CDR1 and CDR2 (germline): SGHNT, YYREEE (reference sequence). Trimming cost V 4 bases and J 6 bases, with 11 bases left between them. The CDR3 loop is CASSPHVTNEQFF. For the CDR3, the DNA is TGTGCCAGCAGCCCCCACGTGACCAATGAGCAGTTCTTC.

The chain carries TRBV5-1 and TRBJ2-7, with D perhaps matching TRBD2 (6 bases). The CDR3 runs 14 residues. The germline gives CDR1 SGHRS, CDR2 YFSETQ. Trimming left V 4 bases short and J 6 bases short, with 17 bases between. This chain's CDR3 is CASSTQGSGVEQYF. CDR3 coding DNA: TGCGCCAGCAGCACACAAGGGTCGGGAGTCGAGCAGTACTTC.